The clone carrying this TCR beta chain was recorded a few times. The data were obtained in a study of control samples from healthy donors and cancer patients. The table came from immunoSEQ multiplex PCR; TCRdb's copy has only in-frame clones and leaves some out. The sample yields about 120,000 clones, more than 70% seen once. Sample: blood. This clonotype originated in a man in his forties in good health.

CDR3 sequence: CASSLGGAGANVLTF. The CDR3 region has the DNA TGTGCCAGCAGCTTAGGTGGGGCTGGGGCCAACGTCCTGACTTTC. J is TRBJ2-6 and V is TRBV7-6; D unresolved. CDR3 length equals 15 residues. Trimming stripped 1 base from V and 2 bases from J, with 6 bases between. Germline loops: CDR1 SGHVS, CDR2 FNYEAQ.